This TCR beta chain was identified in a study of beta chain features in type 1 diabetes. General study points: All four CD4+ subsets of Type 1 diabetes patients contained TCRB CDR3s that were moderately but significantly shorter.

Regarding this clone: Its antigen is not known.

V lost 6 bases, J lost 1 base, and 4 bases stayed unmatched. The germline CDR1 and CDR2 sequences are MDHEN and SYDVKM. This CDR3 region has 14 residues. Every bit of the isolated RNA underwent reverse transcription, so sequencing read expressed TCRB transcripts. Method: immunoSEQ multiplex PCR; TCRdb's copy keeps in-frame clones and lacks some. The top ten hold about 0.015% of the sample, which has some 330,000 clones, roughly 9.6% seen once. Sequenced: naive CD4+ T cells from blood. The J gene is TRBJ1-2, the V gene TRBV28, with TRBD1 matching 8 bases. The receptor was isolated from a woman aged 30 to 39 in good health. This chain's CDR3 is CASSPGQDNYGYTF. The CDR3 DNA reads as TGTGCCAGCAGCCCGGGACAGGATAACTATGGCTACACCTTC.